This T cell receptor (beta chain) was observed in a study of identical twins. TCRdb reanalysed the 5' RACE reads using MiXCR and keeps one entry per CDR3 protein. The sample contains approximately 470,000 distinct CDR3 sequences, 14% of which appear only once. Looked up from germline, CDR1 is SEHNR and CDR2 is FQNEAQ (reference sequence). This CDR3 has 13 residues. The germline V and J ends were trimmed by 5 bases and 5 bases, with 12 bases remaining between them. The data were also submitted as part of a second study, on yellow fever vaccine responses in identical twins.

Sequencing input: CD4+ T cells sorted from blood. This TCR derives from a woman aged 18-29 years in good health. The chain employs TRBV7-9 and TRBJ1-1; possibly TRBD1 for D (5 bases). In DNA, the CDR3 is TGTGCCAGCAGCATGACAGTTTCAACTGAAGCTTTCTTT. It is translated as CASSMTVSTEAFF.